Listed below are T cell receptor beta chains from one sample, sequenced in a study of T-cell memory formation after mild COVID-19. TCRdb used MiXCR to reprocess the 5' RACE reads, holding one entry per CDR3 protein. The sample has 120,000 to 150,000 distinct CDR3 sequences; 15% to 20% are singletons. Sequencing was carried out using PBMCs or a T cell subset sorted from them (not recorded which). These receptors originate from an adult woman who had mild COVID-19 (a few samples of this study predate the infection). Cell type and time point are not known. The CDR3 runs from the conserved cysteine through the conserved F or W. The D gene is left open where the match is weak. Part of the rows lack a size; the others show once, few, many or a class for expanded clones.

v_call: TRBV30
clone_size: .
j_call: TRBJ1-6
d_call: .
cdr3_nt: TGTGCCTGGACGCTCGACAGTATGAATTCACCCCTCCACTTT
cdr3_aa: CAWTLDSMNSPLHF

v_call: TRBV7-3
clone_size: few
j_call: TRBJ2-3
d_call: TRBD1
cdr3_nt: TGTGCCAGCAGCTTAAACAGGGGGCCGACAGATACGCAGTATTTT
cdr3_aa: CASSLNRGPTDTQYF

v_call: TRBV6-5
clone_size: once
j_call: TRBJ2-3
d_call: TRBD2
cdr3_nt: TGTGCCAGCAGACAGACTAGCGGGGCCCCGGATACGCAGTATTTT
cdr3_aa: CASRQTSGAPDTQYF

v_call: TRBV9
clone_size: .
j_call: TRBJ2-1
d_call: .
cdr3_nt: TGTGCCAGCAGCGTAGCGGGGCGGGAAAACTACAATGAGCAGTTCTTC
cdr3_aa: CASSVAGRENYNEQFF

v_call: TRBV29-1
clone_size: .
j_call: TRBJ1-1
d_call: TRBD1
cdr3_nt: TGCAGCGCGGGACAGGGCGTGACCGTCACTGAAGCTTTCTTT
cdr3_aa: CSAGQGVTVTEAFF

v_call: TRBV5-1
clone_size: many
j_call: TRBJ1-2
d_call: .
cdr3_nt: TGCGCCAGCAGCTTGGATCTACGTTCTAACTATGGCTACACCTTC
cdr3_aa: CASSLDLRSNYGYTF

v_call: TRBV3-1
clone_size: .
j_call: TRBJ1-5
d_call: .
cdr3_nt: TGTGCCAGCAGCCATCGACATGATCAGCCCCAGCATTTT
cdr3_aa: CASSHRHDQPQHF

v_call: TRBV19
clone_size: few
j_call: TRBJ2-1
d_call: TRBD1
cdr3_nt: TGTGCCAGTAGTATAGCAGGGGGCTCCTACAATGAGCAGTTCTTC
cdr3_aa: CASSIAGGSYNEQFF

v_call: TRBV5-6
clone_size: .
j_call: TRBJ2-3
d_call: TRBD2
cdr3_nt: TGTGCCAGCAGCCAAGAATCGGGGGGGATGGCAGATACGCAGTATTTT
cdr3_aa: CASSQESGGMADTQYF

v_call: TRBV6-1
clone_size: few
j_call: TRBJ1-5
d_call: .
cdr3_nt: TGTGCCAGCAGTAATCGGAGGGCAACGGGTCAGCCCCAGCATTTT
cdr3_aa: CASSNRRATGQPQHF

v_call: TRBV12-3/TRBV12-4
clone_size: .
j_call: TRBJ1-1
d_call: .
cdr3_nt: TGTGCCAGCAGTTTGTTTCAGGATGGGACTGAAGCTTTCTTT
cdr3_aa: CASSLFQDGTEAFF

v_call: TRBV30
clone_size: .
j_call: TRBJ2-7
d_call: .
cdr3_nt: TGTGCCTGGAGTTCTTTCAGGGGAAGATACTACGAGCAGTACTTC
cdr3_aa: CAWSSFRGRYYEQYF

v_call: TRBV11-2
clone_size: few
j_call: TRBJ1-5
d_call: .
cdr3_nt: TGTGCCAGCAGCTTGATCGGAGCTGACGTTCAGCCCCAGCATTTT
cdr3_aa: CASSLIGADVQPQHF

v_call: TRBV5-1
clone_size: few
j_call: TRBJ2-7
d_call: .
cdr3_nt: TGCGCCAGCAGCCCTGGACTGGCTGCCTACGAGCAGTACTTC
cdr3_aa: CASSPGLAAYEQYF

v_call: TRBV7-3
clone_size: many
j_call: TRBJ2-5
d_call: .
cdr3_nt: TGTGCCAGCAGCCCTGGCCTAGCCCAAGAGACCCAGTACTTC
cdr3_aa: CASSPGLAQETQYF

v_call: TRBV5-1
clone_size: once
j_call: TRBJ2-3
d_call: .
cdr3_nt: TGCGCCAGCAGCCGCGGGTCAGGCAGGGAGATCGCAGATACGCAGTATTTT
cdr3_aa: CASSRGSGREIADTQYF

v_call: TRBV20-1
clone_size: .
j_call: TRBJ1-1
d_call: .
cdr3_nt: TGCAGTGTCCCGGGACAGAACACTGAAGCTTTCTTT
cdr3_aa: CSVPGQNTEAFF

v_call: TRBV12-3/TRBV12-4
clone_size: .
j_call: TRBJ2-1
d_call: .
cdr3_nt: TGTGCCAGCAGTTTAAGACAGATCTCCTACAATGAGCAGTTCTTC
cdr3_aa: CASSLRQISYNEQFF

v_call: TRBV12-3/TRBV12-4
clone_size: many
j_call: TRBJ2-5
d_call: TRBD1
cdr3_nt: TGTGCCAGCAGACGACAGGGGCAAGAGACCCAGTACTTC
cdr3_aa: CASRRQGQETQYF

v_call: TRBV11-2
clone_size: .
j_call: TRBJ2-1
d_call: TRBD1
cdr3_nt: TGTGCCAGCAGCTTAGATCCTAGGGGACAGGTGAGCTCGAATGAGCAGTTCTTC
cdr3_aa: CASSLDPRGQVSSNEQFF

v_call: TRBV12-3/TRBV12-4
clone_size: .
j_call: TRBJ2-2
d_call: .
cdr3_nt: TGTGCACTAACAGGGTCCTCCACCGGGGAGCTGTTTTTT
cdr3_aa: CALTGSSTGELFF

v_call: TRBV12-3/TRBV12-4
clone_size: .
j_call: TRBJ2-7
d_call: .
cdr3_nt: TGTGCCAGCAGTCCGAGCCAGGGAAAGCACGAGCAGTACTTC
cdr3_aa: CASSPSQGKHEQYF

v_call: TRBV2
clone_size: .
j_call: TRBJ2-3
d_call: .
cdr3_nt: TGTGCCAGCAGCGGGGCAGATACGCAGTATTTT
cdr3_aa: CASSGADTQYF

v_call: TRBV7-9
clone_size: .
j_call: TRBJ2-7
d_call: TRBD1
cdr3_nt: TGTGCCAGCTTAATCGGACAGGGATCCGAGCAGTACTTC
cdr3_aa: CASLIGQGSEQYF

v_call: TRBV29-1
clone_size: .
j_call: TRBJ2-2
d_call: .
cdr3_nt: TGCAGCTGTGAATCGGGGATACCCACCGGGGAGCTGTTTTTT
cdr3_aa: CSCESGIPTGELFF

v_call: TRBV12-3/TRBV12-4
clone_size: .
j_call: TRBJ2-7
d_call: .
cdr3_nt: TGTGCCAGCAGCCGCCTCCGGTCCCACGAGCAGTACTTC
cdr3_aa: CASSRLRSHEQYF

v_call: TRBV5-4
clone_size: many
j_call: TRBJ1-1
d_call: TRBD1
cdr3_nt: TGTGCCAGCAGCCGGGACAGGGGTACTGAAGCTTTCTTT
cdr3_aa: CASSRDRGTEAFF

v_call: TRBV7-2
clone_size: .
j_call: TRBJ2-2
d_call: .
cdr3_nt: TGTGCCAGCAGCGGTAGTCCGGTCGGGGAGCTGTTTTTT
cdr3_aa: CASSGSPVGELFF

v_call: TRBV29-1
clone_size: few
j_call: TRBJ2-7
d_call: TRBD2
cdr3_nt: TGCAGCGTTAATAGCGGGACGGACGAGCAGTACTTC
cdr3_aa: CSVNSGTDEQYF

v_call: TRBV24-1
clone_size: few
j_call: TRBJ2-5
d_call: TRBD2
cdr3_nt: TGTGCCACCAGTGATCCTAGCGGAGCCCAAGAGACCCAGTACTTC
cdr3_aa: CATSDPSGAQETQYF

v_call: TRBV20-1
clone_size: once
j_call: TRBJ2-5
d_call: .
cdr3_nt: TGCAGTGCTATGGCCCCGGGCCGAGGGCTTCAGACCCAGTACTTC
cdr3_aa: CSAMAPGRGLQTQYF

v_call: TRBV3-1
clone_size: .
j_call: TRBJ1-2
d_call: .
cdr3_nt: TGTGCCAGCAGCTCCACAGGCACCTATGGCTACACCTTC
cdr3_aa: CASSSTGTYGYTF

v_call: TRBV6-5
clone_size: few
j_call: TRBJ2-1
d_call: .
cdr3_nt: TGTGCCAGCAGTCCGGACAGCTCCTACAATGAGCAGTTCTTC
cdr3_aa: CASSPDSSYNEQFF

v_call: TRBV25-1
clone_size: .
j_call: TRBJ2-3
d_call: .
cdr3_nt: TGTGCCAGCAGTGTGACAGTTTTCTCCATCGGGACGCAGTATTTT
cdr3_aa: CASSVTVFSIGTQYF

v_call: TRBV24-1
clone_size: .
j_call: TRBJ2-7
d_call: TRBD1
cdr3_nt: TGTGCCACCAGTGATCCTGGCCAGGGGGCCAACGAGCAGTACTTC
cdr3_aa: CATSDPGQGANEQYF

v_call: TRBV24-1
clone_size: few
j_call: TRBJ2-3
d_call: TRBD1
cdr3_nt: TGTGCCACCTCGGCAGGGGGCAGGGATACGCAGTATTTT
cdr3_aa: CATSAGGRDTQYF

v_call: TRBV5-1
clone_size: once
j_call: TRBJ1-5
d_call: TRBD1
cdr3_nt: TGCGCCAGCAGCTCGGACAGGGGCGGTCAGCCCCAGCATTTT
cdr3_aa: CASSSDRGGQPQHF

v_call: TRBV7-8
clone_size: few
j_call: TRBJ1-2
d_call: .
cdr3_nt: TGTGCCAGCAGCTTCTTGCGCTACCCCTTTAGAGACACCTTC
cdr3_aa: CASSFLRYPFRDTF

v_call: TRBV20-1
clone_size: .
j_call: TRBJ1-1
d_call: .
cdr3_nt: TGCAGTGCTAGACCCCCTAGAGGGGGAAGAGCTGAAGCTTTCTTT
cdr3_aa: CSARPPRGGRAEAFF

v_call: TRBV12-3/TRBV12-4
clone_size: few
j_call: TRBJ2-7
d_call: TRBD2
cdr3_nt: TGTGCCAGCAGTTTGGGGGGGACTGCCTACGAGCAGTACTTC
cdr3_aa: CASSLGGTAYEQYF

v_call: TRBV5-4
clone_size: few
j_call: TRBJ2-5
d_call: TRBD1
cdr3_nt: TGTGCCAGCAGCCCGTTCGACAGGGGGCAAGAGACCCAGTACTTC
cdr3_aa: CASSPFDRGQETQYF

v_call: TRBV7-2
clone_size: few
j_call: TRBJ2-3
d_call: .
cdr3_nt: TGTGCCAGCAGCTTAGGACTAGTTTTGGATACGCAGTATTTT
cdr3_aa: CASSLGLVLDTQYF

v_call: TRBV7-9
clone_size: few
j_call: TRBJ1-1
d_call: TRBD1
cdr3_nt: TGTGCCAGCAGCTCAGGGGGCGCGTACACTGAAGCTTTCTTT
cdr3_aa: CASSSGGAYTEAFF

v_call: TRBV30
clone_size: few
j_call: TRBJ2-7
d_call: .
cdr3_nt: TGTGGAGTAGACGAGCAGTACTTC
cdr3_aa: CGVDEQYF

v_call: TRBV29-1
clone_size: few
j_call: TRBJ2-5
d_call: TRBD2
cdr3_nt: TGCAGCGTTGAACTAGCGGGAGGCCGGGAGACCCAGTACTTC
cdr3_aa: CSVELAGGRETQYF

v_call: TRBV5-1
clone_size: .
j_call: TRBJ2-2
d_call: TRBD1
cdr3_nt: TGCGCCAGCAGCTGGGGGACAGAGAACACCGGGGAGCTGTTTTTT
cdr3_aa: CASSWGTENTGELFF

v_call: TRBV11-2
clone_size: .
j_call: TRBJ2-1
d_call: .
cdr3_nt: TGTGCCAGCAGCCCACTACGAGGGCTAAACAATGAGCAGTTCTTC
cdr3_aa: CASSPLRGLNNEQFF

v_call: TRBV7-8
clone_size: .
j_call: TRBJ2-7
d_call: .
cdr3_nt: TGTGCCAGCACCTTGGTAGGCGAGCAGTACTTC
cdr3_aa: CASTLVGEQYF

v_call: TRBV6-5
clone_size: .
j_call: TRBJ1-3
d_call: .
cdr3_nt: TGTGCCAGCAGTTACTCGGGGAGCCTCTCTGGAAACACCATATATTTT
cdr3_aa: CASSYSGSLSGNTIYF

v_call: TRBV15
clone_size: .
j_call: TRBJ1-2
d_call: .
cdr3_nt: TGTGCCACCAGCAGAGATACCGGGGTGAAGGTCTATGGCTACACCTTC
cdr3_aa: CATSRDTGVKVYGYTF

v_call: TRBV20-1
clone_size: .
j_call: TRBJ2-1
d_call: TRBD1
cdr3_nt: TGCGGCGCTGCAGGGGGCAGGGGGAATGAGCAGTTCTTC
cdr3_aa: CGAAGGRGNEQFF